This T cell receptor beta chain appears in the sequencing data of a study of T cells expressing NK-cell markers. Study information: Eight donors were sequenced, of whom seven were HCMV-seropositive, while the remaining one was HCMV-seronegative. The study, taken as a whole, reports: Several donors showed these clonotypes also leading the CD3+CD56-NKG2C+ fraction.

Comment on this clonotype: Its antigen is unknown.

TCR beta cDNA was made by 5'RACE template switching with UMIs. Using the 5' RACE reads, TCRdb records one entry per CDR3 protein without DNA. In all, the sample yields roughly 180,000 distinct CDR3 sequences. Per the germline V gene, CDR1 is LNHNV and CDR2 is YYDKDF (reference sequence). This CDR3 is built from 16 residues. The J gene is TRBJ2-1, the V gene TRBV15; absent DNA, TCRdb's TRBD1 call cannot be checked. This clonotype originated in a man aged 18 to 70 in good health. The sequenced material came from blood T cells: a sorted CD56 or NKG2C T cell subset, CD4+ or CD8+ T cells, or bulk PBMC T cells (not recorded which). CDR3: CATSRDHRGGVDEQFF.